This T cell receptor beta chain was sequenced for a study of cytomegalovirus exposure and HLA in healthy donors. Findings of the study overall: There were around 160 TCR beta chains listed as cytomegalovirus-associated.

To note about this clone: No antigen is known for it.

This CDR3 contains 15 residues. Losses at the gene ends were 3 bases for V and 8 bases for J; bases not matched to a gene: 7. CDR1 and CDR2 from the germline V gene are LNHDA and SQIVND (reference sequence). The study ran its PCR with 60 Vbeta and 13 Jbeta primers. The table came from immunoSEQ multiplex PCR; TCRdb's copy has only in-frame clones and leaves some out. The sample contains some 180,000 clones, more than 65% of which appear only once. Material for sequencing was PBMCs. This TCR was sampled from a female donor in good health and CMV-seronegative. The chain uses TRBV19 and TRBJ1-2; 12 positions match TRBD1. In DNA, the CDR3 is TGTGCCAGTAGTATCCCGGGACAGGGGGCGGACGGCTACACCTTC. This encodes CASSIPGQGADGYTF.